This T cell receptor beta chain was profiled in a study of T cell repertoires and HLA-DP antigens. A word on this clone: No antigen is known for it.

Study-wide points: Naive and memory CD4+ repertoires were not analysed separately.

J gave up 6 bases and V 4 bases, and 7 bases lay outside the gene matches. CDR1 is SGHKS, CDR2 YYEKEE, per germline (reference sequence). The CDR3 runs 15 residues. Produced via immunoSEQ multiplex PCR; TCRdb's table is partial and in-frame only. The sample lists around 70,000 clones; around 80% were seen once. The source of this sequence is a man between 60 and 75 years old in good health and CMV-seronegative. Sequenced sample: CD4+ T cells from PBMCs. This chain uses TRBV5-5 with TRBJ1-4; the match to TRBD1 covers 9 bases. The CDR3 protein is CASSKQGAGDEKLFF. The CDR3 DNA is TGTGCCAGCAGCAAACAGGGGGCGGGAGATGAAAAACTGTTTTTT.